The source of this T cell receptor (beta chain) is a study of cytomegalovirus exposure and HLA in healthy donors. Germline loops: CDR1 MNHNS, CDR2 SASEGT. The CDR3 runs 15 residues. Deletions cut 3 bases from V and 4 bases from J, with 16 bases between. Primers for the PCR totalled 60 Vbeta and 13 Jbeta. The data were produced by immunoSEQ multiplex PCR, yet TCRdb's version contains in-frame clones alone and is incomplete. The table records around 130,000 clones, just over 70% of them present only once. The chain carries TRBV6-1 and TRBJ2-7; possible D gene TRBD1, 5 bases. Material: PBMCs. The source is an older woman in good health and CMV-seropositive. The CDR3 DNA sequence: TGTGCCAGCAGTGACGGGCAGGGTAGTGGTTACGAGCAGTACTTC. Its protein product is CASSDGQGSGYEQYF.